Below, one T cell receptor (beta chain) is given with its context. This sample stems from a study of glioma-infiltrating T cells after dendritic cell vaccination. The CDR3 is 16 residues long. Germline-derived CDR1 and CDR2 are MNHEY and SMNVEV (reference sequence). V lost 4 bases, J lost 3 bases, and 6 bases stayed unmatched. Assay used: immunoSEQ multiplex PCR; TCRdb lists only in-frame clones, some missing. The sample shows just under 85,000 clones, over 85% of them seen only once. This chain joins TRBV27 and TRBJ2-3; the match to TRBD2 covers 11 bases. This receptor was obtained from a human donor with glioblastoma. The sequences come from blood, collected before dendritic cell vaccination. The CDR3 DNA reads as TGTGCCAGCAGTTCAGGACTAGCGGGCTTAACAGATACGCAGTATTTT. Translated: CASSSGLAGLTDTQYF.